This TCR beta chain emerged from a study of blood T cell repertoires in COVID-19. Trimming took 6 bases from V and 3 from J; bases not matched to a gene: 8. Germline CDR1 reads SGHRS; CDR2 reads YFSETQ. This CDR3 is built from 15 residues. Data came from immunoSEQ multiplex PCR; TCRdb stores just in-frame clones and leaves some out. The sample has hundreds of thousands of clones; nearly 90% are singletons. Material: PBMCs or T cells enriched from blood (not recorded which). This TCR derives from a woman aged 25 to 39 who had recovered from COVID-19. The V call is TRBV5-1, the J call TRBJ2-3, with 9 bases fitting TRBD1. The CDR3 spells CASTLGTGRTDTQYF. The CDR3 coding sequence is TGCGCCAGCACCCTGGGGACAGGGAGGACAGATACGCAGTATTTT.